Listed below are T cell receptor beta chains from one sample, sequenced in a study of radiotherapy plus CTLA-4 blockade in lung cancer. The repertoire was sequenced with immunoSEQ multiplex PCR; TCRdb's copy has only in-frame clones and lacks some. The table has around 72,000 clones, around 82% seen once. This sample comprised peripheral blood, obtained from a patient treated with radiotherapy plus ipilimumab. Every receptor here comes from a human donor with non-small cell lung cancer who had a complete response to radiotherapy plus ipilimumab. Each CDR3 is given with its conserved first and last residue. A D gene is named only where the DNA matches it firmly. A clone size is listed for some rows: how often the clone was seen (once, few, many), or a class if it is expanded.

d_gene: TRBD2; j_gene: TRBJ2-5; abundance: .; v_gene: TRBV12-5; CDR3nt: TGTGCTAGTGGTTTGGTCGTGGGACTAGCGGGAGGTTATGAGACCCAGTACTTC; CDR3aa: CASGLVVGLAGGYETQYF
d_gene: TRBD1; j_gene: TRBJ1-2; abundance: .; v_gene: TRBV18; CDR3nt: TGTGCCAGCTCACCAGGGACAGTTATTAACTATGGCTACACCTTC; CDR3aa: CASSPGTVINYGYTF
d_gene: .; j_gene: TRBJ1-1; abundance: .; v_gene: TRBV7-8; CDR3nt: TGTGCCAGCAGCTTAGTTGGCAGGGAGAACACTGAAGCTTTCTTT; CDR3aa: CASSLVGRENTEAFF
d_gene: .; j_gene: TRBJ1-4; abundance: once; v_gene: TRBV19; CDR3nt: TGTGCCAGTAGTTCTTTACTCGGGACTAATGAAAAACTGTTTTTT; CDR3aa: CASSSLLGTNEKLFF
d_gene: .; j_gene: TRBJ1-3; abundance: .; v_gene: TRBV7-4; CDR3nt: TGTGCCAGCACCTCCGGGGAGGGAAACACCATATATTTT; CDR3aa: CASTSGEGNTIYF
d_gene: .; j_gene: TRBJ2-1; abundance: .; v_gene: TRBV19; CDR3nt: TGTGCCAGTATCGCAGGGCAGGTCGGAAATGAGCAGTTCTTC; CDR3aa: CASIAGQVGNEQFF
d_gene: TRBD1; j_gene: TRBJ2-2; abundance: .; v_gene: TRBV19; CDR3nt: TGTGCCAGTACCCGGGACAGGGCCTACACCGGGGAGCTGTTTTTT; CDR3aa: CASTRDRAYTGELFF
d_gene: TRBD1; j_gene: TRBJ2-2; abundance: .; v_gene: TRBV18; CDR3nt: TGTGCCAGCTCTCCAAGGGACAGGTCGGGCACCGGGGAGCTGTTTTTT; CDR3aa: CASSPRDRSGTGELFF
d_gene: .; j_gene: TRBJ2-2; abundance: .; v_gene: TRBV7-2; CDR3nt: TGTGCCAGCAGCTTAGTTAGGATTTCGACTACTCAGAACACCGGGGAGCTGTTTTTT; CDR3aa: CASSLVRISTTQNTGELFF
d_gene: .; j_gene: TRBJ1-2; abundance: .; v_gene: TRBV2; CDR3nt: TGTGCCAGCAGTGAGCTGGGGGGAGGCTACACCTTC; CDR3aa: CASSELGGGYTF